Below, 15 T cell receptor beta chains from the same sample are listed, as sequenced in a study of cytomegalovirus exposure and HLA in healthy donors. PCR primers comprised 60 Vbeta and 13 Jbeta primers. Sequencing was performed with immunoSEQ multiplex PCR; in TCRdb, only in-frame clones are kept and a portion is missing. The sample data list 150,000 or so clones. The sample consisted of PBMCs. These receptor sequences come from a man aged 25 to 40 in good health and CMV-seronegative.

Concerning this clone: Other DNA sequences in this specimen translate into the identical CDR3. The chain has TRBV11-2 and TRBJ2-7; the D is unclear. The germline gives CDR1 SGHAT, CDR2 FQNNGV. The CDR3 has 14 residues. V was cut by 1 base and J by 1 base, with 8 bases left in between. This chain's CDR3 is CASSLAGGSYEQYF. The CDR3, as DNA: TGTGCCAGCAGCTTAGCCGGCGGATCCTACGAGCAGTACTTC.

The chain is built from TRBV4-1 and TRBJ2-7; no definite D call. In germline, CDR1 is MGHRA, CDR2 YSYEKL. The length of the CDR3 is 14 residues. V lost 0 bases, J lost 5 bases, and 11 bases lay in between. In DNA, the CDR3 is TGCGCCAGCAGCCAAGATCGGGTCCGCCACGAGCAGTACTTC. Translating gives CASSQDRVRHEQYF.

This chain connects TRBV5-1 to TRBJ2-2, with D possibly TRBD1 on 5 matching bases. Trimming took off 5 bases at V and 1 base at J, with 9 bases between the two ends. Germline CDR1 is SGHRS and CDR2 is YFSETQ. The CDR3 spans 14 residues. The chain's CDR3 is CASREQVNTGELFF. DNA of the CDR3: TGCGCCAGCAGGGAACAGGTGAACACCGGGGAGCTGTTTTTT.

This chain links TRBV6-5 with TRBJ2-7, with D maybe TRBD2 (5 bases). Trimming removed 7 bases from V and 5 bases from J, with 18 bases in between. The CDR3 contains 14 residues. Germline CDR1 is MNHEY and CDR2 is SVGAGI. CDR3 in DNA: TGTGCCAGCACTCCGACCCGAGGGCAGGACGAGCAGTACTTC. It codes for CASTPTRGQDEQYF.

The chain has TRBV11-3 and TRBJ2-2; 8 bases fit TRBD2. Germline CDR1 SGHNT, CDR2 YENEEA. This CDR3 spans 16 amino acids. V lost 6 bases, J lost 5 bases, and 11 bases stayed unmatched. This CDR3 reads CASRGSPGGGTGELFF. In nucleotides, the CDR3 is TGTGCCAGCAGAGGCTCCCCCGGGGGGGGAACCGGGGAGCTGTTTTTT.

The chain couples TRBV5-1 to TRBJ2-3; D is perhaps TRBD1 (6 bases). The CDR3 spans 14 residues. V dropped 0 bases and J dropped 1 base, with 6 bases sitting between them. Germline V CDR1 and CDR2: SGHRS, YFSETQ. The CDR3 reads CASSLDRGTDTQYF. In nucleotides, the CDR3 is TGCGCCAGCAGCTTGGACAGGGGCACAGATACGCAGTATTTT.

The chain carries TRBV5-1 and TRBJ2-1; 7 nucleotides line up with TRBD2. CDR1 is SGHRS, CDR2 YFSETQ, per germline. The V and J ends lost 1 base and 7 bases, in that order; junction bases with no gene match: 5. The CDR3 runs to 14 residues. Here the CDR3 DNA reads TGCGCCAGCAGCTTGCCCGGGGGGAGGAATGAGCAGTTCTTC. It codes for CASSLPGGRNEQFF.

The chain combines TRBV25-1 with TRBJ2-6, with D possibly matching TRBD1 (5 bases). CDR1 is MGHDK, CDR2 SYGVNS, per germline. V lost 5 bases to trimming and J lost 0 bases, with 14 bases between them. CDR3 length equals 17 residues. CDR3 sequence: CASSHPGHFSGANVLTF. CDR3 coding DNA: TGTGCCAGCAGTCACCCAGGACATTTCTCTGGGGCCAACGTCCTGACTTTC.

The chain employs TRBV2 and TRBJ1-2, with a tentative D call TRBD1 (6 bases). The CDR3 covers 13 residues. CDR1 and CDR2 (germline): SNHLY, FYNNEI. Deletions cut 6 bases from V and 8 bases from J, with 16 bases between. The CDR3 region is CASSGGGADGYTF. The CDR3 DNA reads TGTGCCAGCAGCGGTGGGGGGGCTGACGGCTACACCTTC.

Notes on this clone: One junction end does not reproduce the germline sequence, and a read error may be involved. V is TRBV7-8 and J is TRBJ2-7, with a possible D match to TRBD1 (5 bases). Germline values: CDR1 SGHVS, CDR2 FQNEAQ. The CDR3 totals 16 residues. DNA for the CDR3: TGTGCCAGCAGCTTAGGGGTGGGGCTACGGTTGGACGAGCAGTACTTT. Protein: CASSLGVGLRLDEQYF.

This rearrangement joins TRBV11-2 to TRBJ2-1, with 9 bases lining up with TRBD2. CDR3 length equals 18 residues. Germline V gene lookup returns CDR1 SGHAT and CDR2 FQNNGV. J was trimmed by 8 bases and V by 9 bases; bases with no gene match: 23. The CDR3 reads CASMGGLAGRPTPHEQFF. Here the CDR3 DNA reads TGTGCCAGTATGGGGGGGCTAGCGGGACGCCCTACCCCCCATGAGCAGTTCTTC.

The V and J genes are TRBV7-9 and TRBJ2-7; TRBD2 matches at 9 bases. The germline gives CDR1 SEHNR, CDR2 FQNEAQ (reference sequence). Germline trimming cut 4 bases from V and 6 bases from J; bases unmatched to any gene: 10. This CDR3 has 15 residues. This CDR3 is CASSSRTSDMFEQYF. In DNA form, the CDR3 reads TGTGCCAGCAGCTCTCGGACTAGCGATATGTTCGAGCAGTACTTC.

The chain combines TRBV10-1 with TRBJ2-3; 10 bases map to TRBD2. V lost 8 bases and J lost 4; bases outside the gene matches: 12. From germline, CDR1 is WNHNN and CDR2 SYGVQD (reference sequence). This CDR3 has 16 residues. The CDR3 coding sequence is TGCGCCAGCGCCGTGGGAGCGGGAGGGGTAGCAGATACGCAGTATTTT. Encoded protein: CASAVGAGGVADTQYF.

A word on this clone: The junction departs from the called germline gene at one end, perhaps through a read error. This chain's CDR3 is CASSLERGNNKQFF. CDR3 nucleotide sequence: TGCGCCAGCAGCTTGGAGCGGGGGAACAATAAGCAGTTCTTC. The chain joins TRBV5-1 to TRBJ2-1, with 8 positions matching TRBD2. This CDR3 has 14 amino acids. Germline CDR1 and CDR2: SGHRS and YFSETQ.

The chain recombines TRBV9 with TRBJ2-2; 8 nucleotides line up with TRBD2. Germline lookup yields CDR1 SGDLS and CDR2 YYNGEE. CDR3 size: 18 residues. V lost 4 bases to trimming and J lost 3 bases; unmatched junction nucleotides: 14. For the CDR3, the DNA is TGTGCCAGCAGCACGCCGCGGGAGGACAGAGGATACACCGGGGAGCTGTTTTTT. It specifies CASSTPREDRGYTGELFF.